The entry that follows covers one T cell receptor beta chain sequence. Its antigen is not identified. TCRdb used MiXCR to reprocess the 5' RACE reads, holding one entry per CDR3 protein. The sample lists about 700,000 distinct CDR3 sequences, 15% to 20% occurring once. The germline V gene has CDR1 MDHEN and CDR2 SYDVKM. V was clipped by 3 bases and J by 1 base; unmatched bases: 2. This CDR3 comprises 15 residues. These data come from a study of CD8 T cells in ankylosing spondylitis. Whole-study findings and limits: For ankylosing spondylitis blood, a TCR beta motif of several highly homologous variants appeared characteristic.

The chain has TRBV28 and TRBJ2-3, with TRBD2 matching over 9 bases. The TCR sequence derives from a male donor with ankylosing spondylitis. Sequencing was done on a sample of blood, either unsorted or a sorted T cell fraction (not recorded which). CDR3: CASSFPSGGTDTQYF. The DNA of the CDR3 is TGTGCCAGCAGTTTTCCTAGCGGGGGCACAGATACGCAGTATTTT.